This TCR beta chain was recorded in a study of blood T cell repertoires in COVID-19. In the study overall: Sites across the United States, Italy and Spain contributed samples from acute and convalescent COVID-19. T cells, B-cell-depleted T cells, or PBMCs provided the cDNA or gDNA that served as material.

TCRdb's table, derived via immunoSEQ multiplex PCR, lists solely in-frame clones and lacks some. The table includes nearly 40,000 clones, over 75% detected once. The CDR3 is 12 residues long. V dropped 2 bases and J dropped 9 bases, with 9 bases sitting between them. CDR1 and CDR2 from the germline V gene are KGHDR and SFDVKD. The rearrangement uses TRBV24-1 and TRBJ2-5, with D unclear. Sequencing was done on a sample of peripheral blood. The source of this sequence is a woman aged 65 to 85 with acute or convalescent COVID-19. CDR3 nucleotides: TGTGCCACCAGTGATTGGCAGATGGCCCAGTACTTC. Translating it yields CATSDWQMAQYF.